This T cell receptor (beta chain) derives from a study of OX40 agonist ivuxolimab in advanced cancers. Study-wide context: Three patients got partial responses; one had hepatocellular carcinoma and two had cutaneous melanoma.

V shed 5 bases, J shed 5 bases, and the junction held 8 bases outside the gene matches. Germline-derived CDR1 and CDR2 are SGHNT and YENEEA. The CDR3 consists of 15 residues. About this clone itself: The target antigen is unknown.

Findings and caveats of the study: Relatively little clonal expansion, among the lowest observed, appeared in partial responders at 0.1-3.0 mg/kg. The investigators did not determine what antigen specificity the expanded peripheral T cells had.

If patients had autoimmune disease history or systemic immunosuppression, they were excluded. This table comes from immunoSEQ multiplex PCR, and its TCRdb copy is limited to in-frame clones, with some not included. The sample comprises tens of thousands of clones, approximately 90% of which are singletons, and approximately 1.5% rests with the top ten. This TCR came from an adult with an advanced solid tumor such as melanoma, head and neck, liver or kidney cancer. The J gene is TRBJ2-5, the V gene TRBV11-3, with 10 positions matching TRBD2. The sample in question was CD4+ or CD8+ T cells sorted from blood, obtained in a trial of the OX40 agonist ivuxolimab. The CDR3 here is CASSLGAGGPETQYF. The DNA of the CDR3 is TGTGCCAGCAGCCTTGGAGCGGGGGGGCCGGAGACCCAGTACTTC.